Listed here are 13 T cell receptor beta chains from one sample, sequenced in a study of identical twins. From the 5' RACE reads, TCRdb called clonotypes with MiXCR, one entry per CDR3 protein. The sample lists 1.5 million or so distinct CDR3 sequences; roughly 35% were seen once. Sequencing was done on a sample of cord blood. The receptors were gathered from a newborn girl in good health.

This clonotype was found a few times. The gene calls are TRBV2 and TRBJ2-7, with TRBD2 matching 12 bases. Germline V gene lookup returns CDR1 SNHLY and CDR2 FYNNEI. Trimming took 3 bases from V and 4 from J; bases not matched to a gene: 7. The CDR3 covers 16 residues. The CDR3: CASSDLAGGRWYEQYF. The CDR3 DNA sequence: TGTGCCAGCAGTGACCTAGCGGGGGGGCGTTGGTACGAGCAGTACTTC.

For this clonotype: Germline is not matched at one junction end, which may reflect a read error. This rearrangement joins TRBV9 to TRBJ2-3; D is perhaps TRBD1 or TRBD2 (5 bases each). The CDR3 covers 14 residues. The V gene's germline CDR1 is SGDLS and CDR2 YYNGEE. CDR3 sequence reads: CASSATRGADSQYF. The CDR3 DNA sequence: TGCGCCAGCAGCGCAACACGGGGCGCAGATTCGCAGTATTTT. The complete variable domain, with remaining parts taken from reference TRBV9 and TRBJ2-3, reads DSGVTQTPKHLITATGQRVTLRCSPRSGDLSVYWYQQSLDQGLQFLIQYYNGEERAKGNILERFSAQQFPDLHSELNLSSLELGDSALYFCASSATRGADSQYFGPGTRLTVL.

This clonotype was recorded only once. The V call is TRBV7-8, the J call TRBJ1-4; no reliable D call. This CDR3 has 13 residues. Trimming shortened V by 3 bases and J by 3 bases, and 5 bases separated the two germline ends. Germline values: CDR1 SGHVS, CDR2 FQNEAQ. The DNA for the CDR3 is TGTGCCAGCAGCTTCGGTTCTAATGAAAAACTGTTTTTT. This encodes CASSFGSNEKLFF.

With respect to this clonotype: The CDR3 does not end in the conserved phenylalanine or tryptophan, so this is likely a read error. This chain connects TRBV3-1 to TRBJ1-1, with D unresolved. CDR3 length equals 13 residues. The V end lost 5 bases, the J end lost 0 bases, and 7 bases lay between the germline ends. The germline V gene encodes CDR1 LGHDT and CDR2 YNNKEL (reference sequence). The CDR3 bases are TGTGCCAGCAGCTTGGGGATGAACACTGAAGCTTTCCTT. Protein product: CASSLGMNTEAFL.

The chain links TRBV20-1 to TRBJ2-7; 8 nucleotides align to TRBD2. CDR1 DFQATT and CDR2 SNEGSKA come from the germline V gene (reference sequence). V lost 4 bases, J lost 3 bases, and 8 bases stayed unmatched. The CDR3 sequence is 14 residues long. The CDR3 DNA is TGCAGTGCTACCCCAATAGCGGGATACTACGAGCAGTACTTC. Translated: CSATPIAGYYEQYF.

In this sample, this clonotype turned up a few times. The CDR3 loop is CSARPLTDGSNQPQHF. The CDR3 DNA follows: TGCAGTGCTAGACCCCTGACAGACGGATCCAATCAGCCCCAGCATTTT. This rearrangement joins TRBV20-1 to TRBJ1-5; a possible D gene is TRBD1 (5 bases). The CDR3 length is 16 residues. V dropped 2 bases and J dropped 3 bases, with 17 bases sitting between them. Germline V lookup: CDR1 DFQATT, CDR2 SNEGSKA (reference sequence).

To note about this clonotype: A far larger clone is just one base off, so this is likely a read error. This sequence joins TRBV3-1 and TRBJ2-1; TRBD2 matches at 11 bases. The CDR3 spans 14 residues. The germline V gene encodes CDR1 LGHDT and CDR2 YNNKEL (reference sequence). V was pared by 5 bases and J by 4 bases, with 1 base of the junction left unmatched. The CDR3 sequence is CASSASGRYNEQFF. CDR3 DNA: TGTGCCAGCAGCGCTAGCGGGAGGTACAATGAGCAGTTCTTC.

This clonotype was seen ten or more times. The rearrangement uses TRBV11-2 and TRBJ2-1; 7 bases are shared with TRBD1. This CDR3 contains 15 residues. V was clipped by 5 bases and J by 0 bases; unmatched bases: 4. The germline gives CDR1 SGHAT, CDR2 FQNNGV. Here the CDR3 DNA reads TGTGCCAGCAGCACCCGGGACAGCTCCTACAATGAGCAGTTCTTC. It translates to CASSTRDSSYNEQFF.

This clonotype was seen at least ten times. The gene calls are TRBV28 and TRBJ2-3; no definite D call. V was pared by 6 bases and J by 2 bases, with 21 bases between. In germline, CDR1 is MDHEN, CDR2 SYDVKM. The CDR3 is 17 amino acids. CDR3 in amino acids: CASSSLGSRLTTDTQYF. The CDR3 DNA reads TGTGCCAGCAGCAGTTTAGGGTCAAGACTTACCACAGATACGCAGTATTTT. Together with reference TRBV28 and TRBJ2-3, the CDR3 gives the full variable domain: DVKVTQSSRYLVKRTGEKVFLECVQDMDHENMFWYRQDPGLGLRLIYFSYDVKMKEKGDIPEGYSVSREKKERFSLILESASTNQTSMYLCASSSLGSRLTTDTQYFGPGTRLTVL.

The chain links TRBV10-3 to TRBJ2-5; a weak D match, TRBD1 (6 bases). The germline gives CDR1 ENHRY, CDR2 SYGVKD. The V and J ends lost 0 bases and 5 bases respectively, with 13 bases between them. CDR3 length equals 15 residues. CDR3 sequence reads: CAISESETGSETQYF. DNA of the CDR3: TGTGCCATCAGTGAGTCGGAGACAGGATCGGAGACCCAGTACTTC.

This chain uses TRBV20-1 with TRBJ2-3; TRBD2 matches 11 bases. V shed 5 bases and J 1 base; nucleotides not matched to a gene: 2. Per the germline V gene, CDR1 is DFQATT and CDR2 is SNEGSKA (reference sequence). CDR3 length: 14 residues. The CDR3 nucleotides are TGCAGTGCTGGGGGACTAGCGGGCACAGATACGCAGTATTTT. It is translated as CSAGGLAGTDTQYF.

The sample holds many counts of this clonotype. The J gene is TRBJ2-1, the V gene TRBV7-2; D remains ambiguous. CDR3 length: 16 amino acids. Germline CDR1 is SGHTA and CDR2 is FQGNSA. The V end was cut by 1 base, the J end by 6 bases, with 16 bases between. The CDR3, as DNA: TGTGCCAGCAGCTTAGTTGGTCTAGGAAGGAGCAATGAGCAGTTCTTC. Its translation is CASSLVGLGRSNEQFF.

This clonotype has only one observation. The rearrangement joins TRBV6-5 to TRBJ2-1; D gene unclear. Trimming removed 1 base from V and 13 bases from J, with 8 bases in between. The CDR3 runs 11 residues. Germline CDR1 reads MNHEY; CDR2 reads SVGAGI. DNA for the CDR3: TGTGCCAGCAGTTACTACGAGACCCAGTTCTTC. Its protein product is CASSYYETQFF.